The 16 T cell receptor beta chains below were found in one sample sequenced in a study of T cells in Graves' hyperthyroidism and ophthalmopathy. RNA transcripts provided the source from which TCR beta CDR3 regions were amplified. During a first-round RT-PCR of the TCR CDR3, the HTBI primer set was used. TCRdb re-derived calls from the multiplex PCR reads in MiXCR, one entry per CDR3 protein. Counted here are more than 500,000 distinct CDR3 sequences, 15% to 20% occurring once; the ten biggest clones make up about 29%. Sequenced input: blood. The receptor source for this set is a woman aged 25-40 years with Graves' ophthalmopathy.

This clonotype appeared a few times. CDR3: CASSSLGTSGYNEQFF. The CDR3 DNA is TGTGCCAGCAGTTCCCTAGGGACTAGCGGTTACAATGAGCAGTTCTTC. V and J are TRBV27 and TRBJ2-1; 11 bases agree with TRBD2. Trimming took 4 bases from V and 4 from J; bases not matched to a gene: 6. In germline, CDR1 is MNHEY, CDR2 SMNVEV (reference sequence). The CDR3 is made up of 16 amino acids.

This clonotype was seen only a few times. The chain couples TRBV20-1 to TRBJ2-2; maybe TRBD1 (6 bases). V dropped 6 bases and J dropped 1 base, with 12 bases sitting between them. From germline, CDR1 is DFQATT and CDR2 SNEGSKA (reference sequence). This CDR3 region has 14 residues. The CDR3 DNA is TGCAGTGCCTCAGGGACACAGAACACCGGGGAGCTGTTTTTT. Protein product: CSASGTQNTGELFF.

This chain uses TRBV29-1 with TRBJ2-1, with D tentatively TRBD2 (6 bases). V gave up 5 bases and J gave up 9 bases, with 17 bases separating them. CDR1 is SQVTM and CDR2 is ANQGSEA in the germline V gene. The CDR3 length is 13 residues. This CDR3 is CSVRVVGGGEQFF. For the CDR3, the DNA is TGCAGCGTTCGGGTTGTGGGAGGAGGTGAGCAGTTCTTC.

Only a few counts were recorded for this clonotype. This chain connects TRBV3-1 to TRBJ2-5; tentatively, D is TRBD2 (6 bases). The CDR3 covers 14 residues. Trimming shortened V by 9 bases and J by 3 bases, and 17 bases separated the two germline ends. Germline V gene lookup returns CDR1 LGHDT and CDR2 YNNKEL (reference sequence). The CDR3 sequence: CASCISGTKETQYF. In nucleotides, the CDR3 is TGTGCCAGTTGTATTAGCGGAACCAAAGAGACCCAGTACTTC.

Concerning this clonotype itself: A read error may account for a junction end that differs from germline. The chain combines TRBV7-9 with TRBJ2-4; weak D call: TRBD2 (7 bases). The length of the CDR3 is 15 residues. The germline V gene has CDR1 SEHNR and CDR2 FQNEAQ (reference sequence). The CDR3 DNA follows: TGTACCAGCAGCTTAGGGGGGGCACCCTTAAACATTCAGTACTTC. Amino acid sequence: CTSSLGGAPLNIQYF. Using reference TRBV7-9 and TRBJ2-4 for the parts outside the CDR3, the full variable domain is DTGVSQNPRHKITKRGQNVTFRCDPISEHNRLYWYRQTLGQGPEFLTYFQNEAQLEKSRLLSDRFSAERPKGSFSTLEIQRTEQGDSAMYLCTSSLGGAPLNIQYFGAGTRLSVL.

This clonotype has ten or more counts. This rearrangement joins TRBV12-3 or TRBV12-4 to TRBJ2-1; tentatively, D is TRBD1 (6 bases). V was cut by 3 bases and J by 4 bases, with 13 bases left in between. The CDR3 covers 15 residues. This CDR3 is CASSLDRAPYNEQFF. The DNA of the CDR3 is TGTGCCAGCAGTTTGGACAGAGCCCCATACAATGAGCAGTTCTTC.

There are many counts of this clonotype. The CDR3 here is CASSPQTGGDYGYTF. The CDR3 nucleotides are TGTGCCAGCAGTCCTCAGACAGGCGGCGACTATGGCTACACCTTC. The gene calls are TRBV28 and TRBJ1-2, with D possibly being TRBD1 (6 bases). The CDR3 has 15 amino acids. V was pared by 5 bases and J by 3 bases, with 16 bases between. CDR1 is MDHEN, CDR2 SYDVKM, per germline.

CDR3 sequence reads: CASSRQGDWETQYF. In nucleotides, the CDR3 is TGTGCCAGCAGTCGACAGGGGGATTGGGAGACCCAGTACTTC. This chain links TRBV12-3 or TRBV12-4 with TRBJ2-5; 9 bases align to TRBD1. This CDR3 contains 14 residues. J gave up 5 bases and V 5 bases, and 6 bases lay outside the gene matches.

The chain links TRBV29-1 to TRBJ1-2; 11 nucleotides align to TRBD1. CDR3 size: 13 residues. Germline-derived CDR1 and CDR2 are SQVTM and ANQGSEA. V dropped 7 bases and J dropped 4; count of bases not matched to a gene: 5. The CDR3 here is CSDRTGGAYGYTF. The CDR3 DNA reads TGCAGCGACAGGACAGGGGGCGCCTATGGCTACACCTTC.

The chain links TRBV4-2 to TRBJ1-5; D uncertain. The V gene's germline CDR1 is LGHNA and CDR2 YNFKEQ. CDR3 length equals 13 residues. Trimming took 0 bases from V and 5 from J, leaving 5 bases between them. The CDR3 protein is CASSQDTDQPQHF. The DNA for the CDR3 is TGTGCCAGCAGCCAAGATACCGATCAGCCCCAGCATTTT.

The CDR3 sequence is CSVEEAGSFLHGYTF. In DNA form, the CDR3 reads TGCAGCGTTGAAGAGGCAGGGTCCTTTCTTCATGGCTACACCTTC. The chain recombines TRBV29-1 with TRBJ1-2; TRBD1 might be the D (5 bases). Germline loops: CDR1 SQVTM, CDR2 ANQGSEA. V gave up 0 bases and J gave up 6 bases, with 17 bases separating them. This CDR3 comprises 15 residues. Variable domain in full (rest from reference TRBV29-1 and TRBJ1-2): SAVISQKPSRDICQRGTSLTIQCQVDSQVTMMFWYRQQPGQSLTLIATANQGSEATYESGFVIDKFPISRPNLTFSTLTVSNMSPEDSSIYLCSVEEAGSFLHGYTFGSGTRLTVV.

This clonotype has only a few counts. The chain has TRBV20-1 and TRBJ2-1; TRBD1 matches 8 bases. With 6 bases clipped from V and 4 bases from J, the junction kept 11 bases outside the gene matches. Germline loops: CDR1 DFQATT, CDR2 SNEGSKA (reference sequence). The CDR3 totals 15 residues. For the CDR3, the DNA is TGCAGTGCGCAAACCGGGACAGGTGCTTACAATGAGCAGTTCTTC. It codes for CSAQTGTGAYNEQFF.

The CDR3 coding sequence is TGTGCCACCAGTGATTTGGACAGGCCAGGGGAGACCCAGTACTTC. Its translation: CATSDLDRPGETQYF. The chain uses TRBV24-1 and TRBJ2-5; tentative D call: TRBD1 (6 bases). CDR1 and CDR2 from the germline V gene are KGHDR and SFDVKD. V was cut by 0 bases and J by 5 bases, with 12 bases left in between. The CDR3 is 15 residues long.

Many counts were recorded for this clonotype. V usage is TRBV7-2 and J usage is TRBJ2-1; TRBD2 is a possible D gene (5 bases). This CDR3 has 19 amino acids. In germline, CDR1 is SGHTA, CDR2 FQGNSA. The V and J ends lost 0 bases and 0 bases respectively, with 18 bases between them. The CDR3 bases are TGTGCCAGCAGCTTAGCGCGGGTGCAGAGGGAGAGCTCCTACAATGAGCAGTTCTTC. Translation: CASSLARVQRESSYNEQFF.

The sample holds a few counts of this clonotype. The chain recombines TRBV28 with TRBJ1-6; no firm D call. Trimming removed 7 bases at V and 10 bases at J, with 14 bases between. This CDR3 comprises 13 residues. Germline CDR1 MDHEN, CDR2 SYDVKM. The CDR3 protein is CASIGSLWSPLHF. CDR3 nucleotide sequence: TGTGCCAGCATTGGTAGTCTTTGGTCACCCCTCCACTTT.

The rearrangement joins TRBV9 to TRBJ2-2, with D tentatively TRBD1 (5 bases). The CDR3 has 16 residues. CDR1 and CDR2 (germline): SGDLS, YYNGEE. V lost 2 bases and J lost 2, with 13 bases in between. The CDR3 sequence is CASSVHDSANTGELFF. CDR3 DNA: TGTGCCAGCAGCGTCCACGACAGCGCCAACACCGGGGAGCTGTTTTTT.